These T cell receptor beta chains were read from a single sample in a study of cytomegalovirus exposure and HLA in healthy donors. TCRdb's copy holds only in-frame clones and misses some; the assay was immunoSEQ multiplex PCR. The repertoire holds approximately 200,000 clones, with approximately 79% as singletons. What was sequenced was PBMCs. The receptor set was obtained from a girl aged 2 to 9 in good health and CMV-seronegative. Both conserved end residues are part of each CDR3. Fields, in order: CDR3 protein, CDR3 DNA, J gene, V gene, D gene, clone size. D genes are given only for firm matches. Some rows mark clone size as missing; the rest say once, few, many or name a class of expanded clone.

CASRDISEAFF TGTGCCAGCAGGGACATCTCTGAAGCTTTCTTT TRBJ1-1 TRBV6-1 NA NA
CASSKPGQGNTIYF TGTGCCAGCAGCAAGCCGGGACAGGGAAACACCATATATTTT TRBJ1-3 TRBV5-4 TRBD1 NA
CASRYFTGDYQPQHF TGTGCCAGCAGGTATTTCACAGGGGACTATCAGCCCCAGCATTTT TRBJ1-5 TRBV2 TRBD1 few
CASSSLGLAGGRSYNEQFF TGTGCCAGCAGCTCCCTGGGACTAGCGGGAGGCCGCTCCTACAATGAGCAGTTCTTC TRBJ2-1 TRBV7-9 TRBD2 NA
CASRWTGVDNQPQHF TGTGCCAGCAGATGGACAGGGGTGGACAATCAGCCCCAGCATTTT TRBJ1-5 TRBV27 TRBD1 NA
CAIRLSADRGVHEQYF TGTGCCATCAGACTCTCCGCGGACAGGGGAGTCCACGAGCAGTACTTC TRBJ2-7 TRBV10-3 TRBD1 few
CASSEGLAETYEQYF TGTGCCAGCAGTGAAGGACTAGCAGAGACCTACGAGCAGTACTTC TRBJ2-7 TRBV6-1 TRBD2 NA
CASRAGDSNQPQHF TGTGCCTCCCGAGCGGGGGATAGCAATCAGCCCCAGCATTTT TRBJ1-5 TRBV2 NA NA
CASKRDRGESNQPQHF TGTGCCAGTAAGAGGGACAGGGGAGAAAGCAATCAGCCCCAGCATTTT TRBJ1-5 TRBV19 TRBD1 NA
CASSLNDRRNYGYTF TGCGCCAGCAGCTTGAATGACAGGCGTAACTATGGCTACACCTTC TRBJ1-2 TRBV5-1 NA NA
CASSENGRGLQPQHF TGTGCCAGCAGTGAAAACGGCAGGGGGCTTCAGCCCCAGCATTTT TRBJ1-5 TRBV2 TRBD1 NA
CASSGLFYEQYF TGTGCCAGCAGTGGACTTTTCTACGAGCAGTACTTC TRBJ2-7 TRBV2 NA NA
CASSLNGKREAFF TGTGCCAGCAGCTTAAATGGTAAACGGGAAGCTTTCTTT TRBJ1-1 TRBV13 NA once
CASSVPPENSPLHF TGTGCCAGCAGCGTTCCCCCTGAGAATTCACCCCTCCACTTT TRBJ1-6 TRBV7-8 NA NA
CASSYGTGGSPLHF TGTGCCAGCAGTTACGGGACAGGGGGTTCACCCCTCCACTTT TRBJ1-6 TRBV6-5 TRBD1 NA
CAWSPRTSGNTIYF TGTGCCTGGAGTCCGAGAACCTCTGGAAACACCATATATTTT TRBJ1-3 TRBV30 NA NA